The present entry profiles one TCR beta chain with its context. Germline V lookup: CDR1 SGHRS, CDR2 YFSETQ. The CDR3 has 17 amino acids. V was trimmed by 1 base and J by 5 bases, leaving 18 bases between them. Original handling: Reference gene primer amplification gave nucleated cell count estimates. Using immunoSEQ multiplex PCR, the repertoire was profiled, and TCRdb retains in-frame clones only, with some absent. The V and J calls and clone size are taken from that table; D and trimming were inferred from the DNA. The sample lists under 300,000 clones, 84% occurring once. The data stem from a study of blood T cell repertoires in COVID-19. Study-wide context: Collection of acute and convalescent COVID-19 samples took place in the United States, Italy and Spain. PBMCs, B-cell-depleted T cells, or T cells provided the cDNA or gDNA that made up the material.

The chain uses TRBV5-1 and TRBJ1-4, with D tentatively TRBD1 (5 bases). Material for sequencing was peripheral blood. The receptor was derived from a man aged 45-65 years with acute or convalescent COVID-19. The CDR3 loop is CASSLLGGAFVNEKLFF. In nucleotides, the CDR3 is TGCGCCAGCAGCTTGCTTGGAGGGGCATTTGTGAATGAAAAACTGTTTTTT.